One sample yielded the 4 T cell receptor beta chains listed below, sequenced in a study of molecular identifiers for immune sequencing clone quantification. TCRdb ran MiXCR on the PCR reads and lists one entry per CDR3 protein. The table has roughly 300,000 distinct CDR3 sequences, 24% seen once. Sequencing input: naive CD8+ T cells from blood, with Jurkat cell RNA spiked in. As for subset: FACS-sorted CD8+CD4-CCR7+CD45RA+ naive T cells. All receptors derive from a human donor in good health. Some libraries in this study had Jurkat cell RNA spiked in.

With respect to this clonotype: A much larger clone differs from this one at a single base, so this may be a read error. The genes are TRBV14 and TRBJ2-1, with D perhaps TRBD2 (6 bases). V gave up 1 base and J gave up 0 bases, with 13 bases separating them. This CDR3 comprises 17 residues. Germline CDR1 reads SGHDN; CDR2 reads FVKESK. The CDR3 spells CASSQVRGTSSYNEQFF. Written as DNA, the CDR3 is TGTGCCAGCAGCCAAGTTCGGGGGACGAGCTCCTACAATGAGCAGTTCTTC.

Ten or more counts support this clonotype. The rearrangement uses TRBV19 and TRBJ2-2; D is perhaps TRBD2 (5 bases). Germline loops: CDR1 LNHDA, CDR2 SQIVND (reference sequence). V was cut by 5 bases and J by 1 base, with 11 bases left in between. The CDR3 length is 15 residues. CDR3 nucleotides: TGTGCCAGTAGTCTGGCAGCGGTGAACACCGGGGAGCTGTTTTTT. Translating gives CASSLAAVNTGELFF.

This clonotype was seen repeatedly, ten times or more. The chain employs TRBV29-1 and TRBJ1-3, with D unclear. The CDR3 spans 13 residues. V lost 7 bases and J 4 bases, leaving 14 bases between the germline ends. The V gene's germline CDR1 is SQVTM and CDR2 ANQGSEA. The CDR3 sequence: CSARGATGNTIYF. In DNA, the CDR3 is TGCAGCGCCCGCGGTGCAACCGGAAACACCATATATTTT.

Notes on this clonotype: A junction boundary mismatches the germline segment, possibly from a read error. The CDR3 DNA follows: TGTGCCAGCAGCGGACAGGGTCCCAGGGGCTATAGCTACACCTTC. This gives the protein CASSGQGPRGYSYTF. The chain has TRBV7-9 and TRBJ1-2; 8 bases align to TRBD1. The CDR3 contains 15 residues. From germline, CDR1 is SEHNR and CDR2 FQNEAQ (reference sequence).